Following are 21 T cell receptor beta chains from one sample sequenced in a study of blood T cell repertoires in COVID-19. The data were produced by immunoSEQ multiplex PCR, yet TCRdb's version contains in-frame clones alone and is incomplete. This sample carries approximately 260,000 clones, about nine tenths of them seen once, and the ten largest clones take approximately 2.2%. The sequencing sample was made of peripheral blood. All receptors derive from a man aged 45-60 years with acute or convalescent COVID-19.

The rearrangement uses TRBV6-5 and TRBJ1-5; D is possibly TRBD1 (6 bases). The germline V gene has CDR1 MNHEY and CDR2 SVGAGI. Deletions cut 6 bases from V and 4 bases from J, with 13 bases between. The CDR3 sequence is 14 residues long. The CDR3, as DNA: TGTGCCAGCAGCGCTACAGGGCCAAATCAGCCCCAGCATTTT. Its protein is CASSATGPNQPQHF.

The CDR3 DNA sequence: TGTGCCAGTAGTCCAAGTCTCGGCCCCCCGGGCGAGCAGTACTTC. It codes for CASSPSLGPPGEQYF. V gene TRBV19 combines with J gene TRBJ2-7; D gene uncertain. This CDR3 has 15 residues. V was clipped by 5 bases and J by 6 bases, with 20 bases between them. Per the germline V gene, CDR1 is LNHDA and CDR2 is SQIVND (reference sequence).

This sequence joins TRBV13 and TRBJ1-3; the D gene is possibly TRBD1 (6 bases). This CDR3 spans 16 amino acids. Trimming left V 5 bases short and J 4 bases short, with 18 bases between. Germline-derived CDR1 and CDR2 are PRHDT and FYEKMQ (reference sequence). The CDR3 protein is CASSRSGVGSGNTIYF. The CDR3 nucleotides read TGTGCCAGCAGCCGTTCAGGGGTAGGATCCGGAAACACCATATATTTT.

The rearrangement links TRBV10-3 to TRBJ1-1; 7 nucleotides match TRBD1. V shed 0 bases, J shed 2 bases, and the junction held 3 bases outside the gene matches. CDR3 length: 15 residues. Germline-derived CDR1 and CDR2 are ENHRY and SYGVKD. The CDR3 spells CAISESGGGNTEAFF. The CDR3 DNA is TGTGCCATCAGTGAGTCAGGAGGGGGCAACACTGAAGCTTTCTTT.

The V gene is TRBV12-2, the J gene TRBJ1-2. TRBV12-2 is a pseudogene locus. This CDR3 region has 14 residues. This chain's CDR3 is CASRLAAGVTGYTF. The CDR3 nucleotides are TGTGCAAGTCGCTTAGCCGCCGGGGTTACTGGCTACACCTTC.

There are a few counts of this clone. The chain couples TRBV19 to TRBJ1-6, with unresolved D. The V and J ends lost 9 bases and 6 bases respectively, with 6 bases between them. The CDR3 sequence is 11 residues long. The V gene's germline CDR1 is LNHDA and CDR2 SQIVND (reference sequence). CDR3 nucleotides: TGTGCCAGCCGGGGTAATTCACCCCTCCACTTT. It encodes CASRGNSPLHF.

The V and J genes are TRBV18 and TRBJ1-5; D possibly corresponds to TRBD1 (5 bases). Germline assignment: CDR1 KGHSH and CDR2 LQKENI. V lost 3 bases and J lost 3, with 15 bases in between. The CDR3 runs 16 residues. The CDR3 region is CASSPPGRAYNQPQHF. CDR3 nucleotides: TGTGCCAGCTCACCCCCCGGCAGGGCCTACAATCAGCCCCAGCATTTT. Full variable domain (rest looked up from reference TRBV18 and TRBJ1-5): NAGVMQNPRHLVRRRGQEARLRCSPMKGHSHVYWYRQLPEEGLKFMVYLQKENIIDESGMPKERFSAEFPKEGPSILRIQQVVRGDSAAYFCASSPPGRAYNQPQHFGDGTRLSIL.

The chain carries TRBV12-5 and TRBJ1-2; 8 bases are a match to TRBD1. Per germline, CDR1 LGHNT and CDR2 FRNRAP. V was pared by 7 bases and J by 8 bases, with 15 bases of the junction left unmatched. CDR3 length: 15 amino acids. Here the CDR3 reads CASVDQGANGVGYTF. In nucleotides, the CDR3 is TGTGCTAGTGTGGATCAGGGGGCGAACGGCGTCGGCTACACCTTC.

The chain couples TRBV9 to TRBJ2-7; TRBD1 aligns across 8 bases. The V gene end was trimmed by 1 base and the J gene end by 7 bases; junction bases not matched to a gene: 16. Germline loops: CDR1 SGDLS, CDR2 YYNGEE. CDR3 length: 17 amino acids. DNA for the CDR3: TGTGCCAGCAGCGTACAGGGGGCTTCGTTCCAGCTTAGGGAGCAGTACTTC. This sequence encodes CASSVQGASFQLREQYF.

This chain links TRBV27 with TRBJ1-1; D perhaps matches TRBD1 (6 bases). CDR3 size: 16 residues. Trimming removed 2 bases at V and 6 bases at J, with 19 bases between. The germline CDR1 and CDR2 sequences are MNHEY and SMNVEV (reference sequence). CDR3 region: CASSLRGFGGQAEAFF. CDR3 sequence (DNA): TGTGCCAGCAGTTTAAGGGGGTTCGGGGGGCAGGCTGAAGCTTTCTTT.

J is TRBJ1-3 and V is TRBV30; no clear D gene. The CDR3 consists of 15 residues. The V gene's germline CDR1 is GTSNPN and CDR2 SVGIG (reference sequence). Trimming shortened V by 3 bases and J by 3 bases, and 15 bases separated the two germline ends. CDR3 sequence (DNA): TGTGCCTGGAGAAGTGGCCGACTTGGTGGAAACACCATATATTTT. This sequence encodes CAWRSGRLGGNTIYF.

This chain joins TRBV4-1 and TRBJ1-1, with a weak D call TRBD1 (5 bases). This CDR3 region has 14 residues. Germline values: CDR1 MGHRA, CDR2 YSYEKL. Trimming stripped 4 bases from V and 1 base from J, with 10 bases between. The CDR3 DNA sequence: TGCGCCAGCAGCCGCCCGGGGGAGAACACTGAAGCTTTCTTT. This translates into CASSRPGENTEAFF.

The V gene is TRBV2, the J gene TRBJ2-3; no clear D. The germline CDR1 and CDR2 sequences are SNHLY and FYNNEI. V was pared by 2 bases and J by 3 bases, with 6 bases between. This CDR3 has 13 amino acids. The CDR3: CASSEYMTDTQYF. The CDR3, as DNA: TGTGCCAGCAGTGAATACATGACAGATACGCAGTATTTT.

The table lists this clone with a count of one. The chain combines TRBV19 with TRBJ2-1; 11 positions match TRBD1. The CDR3 covers 18 residues. Germline CDR1 is LNHDA and CDR2 is SQIVND (reference sequence). V dropped 4 bases and J dropped 0; count of bases not matched to a gene: 8. CDR3 loop: CASSRGQGAPSSYNEQFF. The CDR3 DNA reads TGTGCCAGTAGTAGAGGACAGGGGGCCCCCAGCTCCTACAATGAGCAGTTCTTC.

This chain joins TRBV9 and TRBJ1-6; D might be TRBD1 (6 bases). The CDR3 runs 14 residues. Per the germline V gene, CDR1 is SGDLS and CDR2 is YYNGEE. Trimming removed 2 bases from V and 7 bases from J, with 10 bases in between. In nucleotides, the CDR3 is TGTGCCAGCAGCGTCAGGGGTCGAAATTCACCCCTCCACTTT. It yields the protein CASSVRGRNSPLHF.

The CDR3 nucleotides read TGTGCCAGCAGAGTAACGGGACAGACCTACTATGGCTACACCTTC. This sequence encodes CASRVTGQTYYGYTF. This chain uses TRBV6-5 with TRBJ1-2; 7 bases are shared with TRBD1. Looked up from germline, CDR1 is MNHEY and CDR2 is SVGAGI. The CDR3 runs to 15 residues. The ends lost 6 bases at V and 3 bases at J; junction bases unmatched: 10.

The rearrangement links TRBV30 to TRBJ1-2; 9 bases map to TRBD1. Germline lookup yields CDR1 GTSNPN and CDR2 SVGIG (reference sequence). CDR3 length: 14 amino acids. J gave up 4 bases and V 5 bases, and 8 bases lay outside the gene matches. The CDR3 sequence is CAWFLQGAIYGYTF. The DNA of the CDR3 is TGTGCCTGGTTTTTACAGGGGGCCATCTATGGCTACACCTTC.

The chain has TRBV27 and TRBJ1-2, with 7 bases aligning to TRBD1. V lost 6 bases to trimming and J lost 2 bases; unmatched junction nucleotides: 12. The CDR3 is 16 residues long. Germline CDR1 MNHEY, CDR2 SMNVEV (reference sequence). In DNA form, the CDR3 reads TGTGCCAGCAGCATCCAGGGGGGAATACGGAACTATGGCTACACCTTC. Translating gives CASSIQGGIRNYGYTF.

A single count supports this clone. CDR3 DNA: TGTGCCAGCAGCTGGACAGGGGGCCTGGACGAGCAGTACTTC. Amino acids: CASSWTGGLDEQYF. The rearrangement uses TRBV6-5 and TRBJ2-7; the match to TRBD1 covers 11 bases. The CDR3 runs to 14 residues. The germline V gene has CDR1 MNHEY and CDR2 SVGAGI. V lost 6 bases to trimming and J lost 5 bases; unmatched junction nucleotides: 6.

V is TRBV5-1 and J is TRBJ2-1, with a tentative D call TRBD1 (5 bases). This CDR3 is built from 15 residues. With 4 bases removed from V and 0 bases from J, the gap between germline ends came to 11 bases. Per germline, CDR1 SGHRS and CDR2 YFSETQ. The CDR3 sequence: CASSADSPSYNEQFF. CDR3 DNA: TGCGCCAGCAGCGCAGACAGTCCCTCCTACAATGAGCAGTTCTTC. Based on the CDR3 plus reference TRBV5-1 and TRBJ2-1, the full variable domain is KAGVTQTPRYLIKTRGQQVTLSCSPISGHRSVSWYQQTPGQGLQFLFEYFSETQRNKGNFPGRFSGRQFSNSRSEMNVSTLELGDSALYLCASSADSPSYNEQFFGPGTRLTVL.

The chain employs TRBV21-1 and TRBJ2-1; TRBD1, as called in the table, went unchecked against the DNA. TRBV21-1 is noted as a pseudogene. CDR3 length equals 14 residues. The CDR3 DNA sequence: TGTGCCAGCAGCAAGGACAGGGGAGGGAATGAGCAGTTCTTC. It codes for CASSKDRGGNEQFF.